What follows describes a single T cell receptor (beta chain). What it recognizes is unknown. The data stem from a study of OX40 agonist ivuxolimab in advanced cancers. Overall study: Participants averaged approximately 61 years of age (range about 23 to 80) and were over 75% male. The study's findings and limits: Averaged across samples, CD8+ T cells carried more expanded clones than CD4+ did.

The repertoire was sequenced with immunoSEQ multiplex PCR; TCRdb's copy has only in-frame clones and lacks some. The repertoire holds 29,000 or so clones, with approximately 90% as singletons. On cycle 4 day 1 and cycle 7 day 1, as well as at baseline, blood was sampled. The CDR3 runs to 15 residues. Germline loops: CDR1 SNHLY, CDR2 FYNNEI. The trim removed 6 bases at V and 4 bases at J, leaving 9 bases unmatched. The specimen was CD4+ or CD8+ T cells sorted from blood, collected in a trial of the OX40 agonist ivuxolimab. This TCR derives from an adult with an advanced solid tumor such as melanoma, head and neck, liver or kidney cancer. This chain links TRBV2 with TRBJ2-7; 10 bases match TRBD1. The CDR3 here is CASRPGTGASYEQYF. The DNA for the CDR3 is TGTGCCAGCAGGCCAGGGACAGGGGCTTCATACGAGCAGTACTTC.